This TCR beta chain was sequenced in a study of blood T cells in healthy people across ages. V shed 5 bases and J 5 bases; nucleotides not matched to a gene: 8. The CDR3 has 16 residues. Per germline, CDR1 LGHNT and CDR2 FRNRAP. This clonotype showed up just a few times. The second PCR ran about 6 to 11 cycles with a sample-barcoded 5' primer and J-beta primers. A single record per CDR3 protein comes from TCRdb applying MiXCR to the 5' RACE reads. The table includes over 700,000 distinct CDR3 sequences, approximately 25% detected once. This sample was shared with a second study, whose subject was T cells of mothers and their children. Per that paper: Researchers found no T cell clones that were persistent and microchimeric.

The rearrangement uses TRBV12-5 and TRBJ2-5; 13 bases agree with TRBD2. The sample was blood. This sequence was found in a boy aged 5-17 years in good health. The CDR3 DNA is TGTGCTAGTGGTCCGGGGACTAGCGGGAATGTGGAGACCCAGTACTTC. Translated, it gives CASGPGTSGNVETQYF.